This record covers a single TCR beta chain. The antigen is unknown. The length of the CDR3 is 16 residues. The V gene's germline CDR1 is SGHKS and CDR2 YYEKEE (reference sequence). V lost 0 bases and J lost 8; bases outside the gene matches: 9. This specimen comes from a study of shared clonotypes between healthy human individuals. Findings and limits, study-wide: Naive CD4 clonotypes were shared across several donors at roughly 5.3%. Unshared clonotypes carried lower generation probabilities than those common to all four donors.

The method was immunoSEQ multiplex PCR; TCRdb's version includes in-frame clones alone and lacks a portion of them. Found here are some 1,400,000 clones, roughly 97% of them singletons; the top ten hold about 1.2%. The chain recombines TRBV5-5 with TRBJ2-1; 9 bases are shared with TRBD1. Source material: naive CD4+ T cells sorted from blood. Subset specified: CD45RA+ positively selected. This sequence was found in a man aged 30 to 39 in good health. The CDR3 spells CASSLATGGLAHEQFF. DNA for the CDR3: TGTGCCAGCAGCTTGGCGACAGGGGGTCTCGCCCATGAGCAGTTCTTC.